One T cell receptor (beta chain) is described in this entry. The antigen this receptor binds is unknown. No per-base quality is available; no much larger clone lies one base away. The data derive from a study of T cells in Graves' hyperthyroidism and ophthalmopathy (dated by TCRdb to between 2018 and 2021). Study-wide context: Peripheral blood was sampled at the time of initial diagnosis, prior to any treatment. After sampling, hyperthyroidism patients received methimazole starting at 30 mg daily, and ophthalmopathy patients received high-dose intravenous methylprednisolone. In six Graves' hyperthyroidism patients, the study also compared T-cell repertoires from thyroid tissue with T-cell repertoires from blood. The paper describes TCR Vbeta CDR3 sequencing of 135 peripheral blood samples, made up of 43 ophthalmopathy patients, around 78 hyperthyroidism patients and 17 progressor patients. TCR V-J signatures able to tell the groups apart were searched for in a discovery cohort of 90 to 100 patients, of whom about 40 had Graves' ophthalmopathy and 57 had stable Graves' hyperthyroidism. The 95 to 100 discovery patients were randomly divided into training and test sets at a 7:3 ratio. An independent validation cohort of around 19 hyperthyroidism patients and 17 patients who later progressed to ophthalmopathy tested prospective prediction of ophthalmopathy.

Graves' hyperthyroidism was defined as stable when no progression to ophthalmopathy occurred over 18 months of follow-up. Hyperthyroidism patients were newly diagnosed, had a disease duration of under 2 months, and were aged 18 to 65 years. Exclusion was applied to patients with uncontrolled infections, other autoimmune diseases, pregnancy or lactation. Diagnoses were established on the basis of clinical symptoms, serum thyroxine and TRAb, thyroid ultrasound, and orbital computed tomography. PBMCs were isolated from about 9.2 ml of fresh peripheral blood by Ficoll-Paque density gradient centrifugation. Total RNA was extracted with Trizol reagent, and quality was checked on an Agilent 2100 Bioanalyzer. The germline V gene (reference sequence) specifies DFQATT as CDR1 and SNEGSKA as CDR2. The CDR3, from cysteine to phenylalanine, totals 11 residues. Only the CDR3 DNA is retained, 33 bases long and in frame from the first base. V loses 3 bases, J loses 6 bases, and the germline ends lie 5 bases apart.

TCR beta CDR3 regions were amplified from RNA transcripts. A first-round RT-PCR of the TCR CDR3 used the HTBI primer set with the Qiagen OneStep RT-PCR kit. Libraries were constructed in a second round of multiplex PCR, after which size selection and purification were carried out. Libraries were sequenced paired-end with 100 bp reads on an Illumina HiSeq2000. The authors' analysis ran thus. SOAPnuke was used to process the raw data, with reads discarded if the reads contained adapters or uncalled bases, had a mean Phred below 15, or lacked an exact constant-primer or identifier match. High-quality paired reads were merged with COPE v1.2.5, and unique nucleotide sequences were defined as clonotypes. MiTCR v1.1 was used to align clonotypes to the IMGT TRBV, TRBD and TRBJ reference segments. The analysis was restricted to V-J combinations with a frequency above 0.0001, which together covered just over 98% of the repertoires. The TCS score was defined as the ratio of F50 (clonal expansion) to E x V (chaos), calculated using BLOSUM62-based TCRdist between CDR3 peptides within each V-J. Welch's t-statistics and random forest reduced around 520 V-J features to fewer than 15, which were used in a naive Bayes classifier (R e1071). Thyroid-blood repertoire similarity was quantified with the Morisita-Horn index. The public sequencing data were trimmed at Q25 with fastp and processed into clonotypes with MiXCR by TCRdb, which kept only in-frame beta chains. Identical CDR3 proteins give one entry, which carries the most common genes and DNA. The V and J calls were not made by the authors but by TCRdb's processing. The sample table shows about 680,000 distinct CDR3 sequences, and roughly a third are seen once. Around 32% of the sample is held by the ten biggest clonotypes.

The paper's findings and limits, for the study overall: In validation, the model predicted progression to ophthalmopathy with approximately 70% sensitivity and around 72% specificity, a median of approximately 6.5 months before onset. No statistical method was used to set the sample size in advance, and investigators knew the group allocation. A 13 V-J signature model separated ophthalmopathy from stable hyperthyroidism, with approximately 86% sensitivity and roughly 81% specificity in cross-validation and 80%/75% in testing. Blood samples also contained most of the expanded thyroid clonotypes (frequency above 0.001), which suggests that blood repertoires may reflect thyroid immune responses.

Recombination linked TRBV20-1 to TRBJ1-4, with the identity of the D gene unclear. The TCR was taken from a woman between 40 and 55 years old with Graves' hyperthyroidism. Sequenced sample: blood. The sequenced DNA: TGCAGTGCTAGTCAGGATGAAAAACTGTTTTTT. This is translated as CSASQDEKLFF.